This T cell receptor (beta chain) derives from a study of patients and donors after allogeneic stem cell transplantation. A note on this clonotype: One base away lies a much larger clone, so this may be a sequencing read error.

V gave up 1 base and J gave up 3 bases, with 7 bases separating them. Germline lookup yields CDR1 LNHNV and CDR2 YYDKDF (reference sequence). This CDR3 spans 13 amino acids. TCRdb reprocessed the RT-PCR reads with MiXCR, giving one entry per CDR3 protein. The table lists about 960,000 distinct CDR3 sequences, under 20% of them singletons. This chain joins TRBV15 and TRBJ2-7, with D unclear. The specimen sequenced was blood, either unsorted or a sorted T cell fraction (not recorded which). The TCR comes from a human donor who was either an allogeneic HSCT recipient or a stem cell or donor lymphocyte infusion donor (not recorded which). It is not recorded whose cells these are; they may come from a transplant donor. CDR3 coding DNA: TGTGCCACCAGCAGAGCCCAGAGCTACGAGCAGTACTTC. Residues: CATSRAQSYEQYF.